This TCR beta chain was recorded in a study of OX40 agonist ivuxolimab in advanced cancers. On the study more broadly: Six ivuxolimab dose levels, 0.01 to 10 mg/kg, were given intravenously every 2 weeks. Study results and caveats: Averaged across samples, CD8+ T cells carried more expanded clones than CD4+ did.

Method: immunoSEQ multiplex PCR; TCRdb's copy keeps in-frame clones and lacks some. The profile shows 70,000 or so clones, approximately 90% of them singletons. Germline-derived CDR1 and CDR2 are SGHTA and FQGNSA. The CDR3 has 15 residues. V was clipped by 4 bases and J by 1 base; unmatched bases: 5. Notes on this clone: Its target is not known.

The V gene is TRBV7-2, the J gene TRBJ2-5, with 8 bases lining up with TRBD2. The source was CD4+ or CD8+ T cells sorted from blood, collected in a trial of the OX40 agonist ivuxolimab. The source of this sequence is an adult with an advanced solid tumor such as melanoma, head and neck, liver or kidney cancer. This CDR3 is CASSSVRGGQETQYF. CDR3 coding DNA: TGTGCCAGCAGCTCAGTACGGGGGGGCCAAGAGACCCAGTACTTC.